The 18 T cell receptor beta chains listed next were all sequenced from one sample in a study of response to subunit inactivated influenza vaccine. TCRdb used MiXCR to reprocess the RT-PCR reads, holding one entry per CDR3 protein. This sample carries 450,000 to 700,000 distinct CDR3 sequences, approximately 14% of them seen once, and the ten largest clones take roughly 10%. Sample: PBMCs from blood, taken approximately 13 days after vaccination. These receptors were taken from a man between 50 and 59 years old who received an inactivated influenza vaccine.

This clonotype showed up just a few times. The chain is built from TRBV9 and TRBJ1-1; tentatively, D is TRBD1 (5 bases). Germline CDR1 is SGDLS and CDR2 is YYNGEE. V was pared by 3 bases and J by 0 bases, with 9 bases between. The CDR3 is 14 amino acids. This CDR3 reads CASSAWGVNTEAFF. For the CDR3, the DNA is TGTGCCAGCAGCGCGTGGGGGGTGAACACTGAAGCTTTCTTT.

The gene calls are TRBV2 and TRBJ1-5; D perhaps matches TRBD1 (6 bases). CDR1 is SNHLY and CDR2 is FYNNEI in the germline V gene. Trimming left V 3 bases short and J 3 bases short, with 12 bases between. This CDR3 is built from 15 residues. CDR3 bases: TGTGCCAGCAGTGAGCAGGGGAGGACCAATCAGCCCCAGCATTTT. Its translation is CASSEQGRTNQPQHF.

The chain links TRBV3-1 to TRBJ2-3, with TRBD2 identical over 8 bases. Losses at the gene ends were 2 bases for V and 3 bases for J; bases not matched to a gene: 4. CDR1 is LGHDT and CDR2 is YNNKEL in the germline V gene (reference sequence). The CDR3 is 15 amino acids. CDR3 nucleotide sequence: TGTGCCAGCAGCCAAATGTTAGCGGGAACAGATACGCAGTATTTT. The encoded protein is CASSQMLAGTDTQYF.

V and J are TRBV6-2 or TRBV6-3 and TRBJ1-5; possibly TRBD1 for D (6 bases). Germline assignment: CDR1 MNHEY and CDR2 SVGEGT. Trimming cost V 3 bases and J 3 bases, with 18 bases left between them. The length of the CDR3 is 17 residues. For the CDR3, the DNA is TGTGCCAGCAGTTATCTTGGTACAGGGAGTTACAATCAGCCCCAGCATTTT. The encoded protein is CASSYLGTGSYNQPQHF.

This clonotype was seen more than once but under ten times. The chain employs TRBV12-3 or TRBV12-4 and TRBJ2-7; weak D call: TRBD2 (6 bases). The V end was cut by 3 bases, the J end by 1 base, with 10 bases between. The CDR3 spans 14 residues. The CDR3 DNA reads TGTGCCAGCAGTTTTGGAGGGAATTCCTACGAGCAGTACTTC. It yields the protein CASSFGGNSYEQYF.

The rearrangement links TRBV7-9 to TRBJ2-3; D remains unclear. Trimming stripped 0 bases from V and 4 bases from J, with 14 bases between. The CDR3 totals 16 residues. In germline, CDR1 is SEHNR, CDR2 FQNEAQ (reference sequence). CDR3 in DNA: TGTGCCAGCAGCTTAGCTAGCCTCTTGGTAGCAGATACGCAGTATTTT. This codes for CASSLASLLVADTQYF.

The chain links TRBV28 to TRBJ2-1; possible D gene TRBD2, 6 bases. CDR1 and CDR2 from the germline V gene are MDHEN and SYDVKM. The CDR3 extends over 15 amino acids. The V gene lost 8 bases and the J gene lost 0 bases, with 14 bases spanning the gap. CDR3 coding DNA: TGTGCCAGCCGTGGGGGGTACCACTCCTACAATGAGCAGTTCTTC. It encodes CASRGGYHSYNEQFF.

V is TRBV18 and J is TRBJ2-1, with unresolved D. This CDR3 comprises 19 residues. V lost 0 bases to trimming and J lost 4 bases, with 22 bases between them. The V gene's germline CDR1 is KGHSH and CDR2 LQKENI. The CDR3 sequence: CASSPPVNVMGSGYNEQFF. In DNA, the CDR3 is TGTGCCAGCTCACCACCGGTTAATGTTATGGGATCGGGTTACAATGAGCAGTTCTTC.

The chain couples TRBV28 to TRBJ2-7; 10 nucleotides align to TRBD1. The V gene end was trimmed by 5 bases and the J gene end by 3 bases; junction bases not matched to a gene: 7. The CDR3 loop spans 15 amino acids. CDR1 and CDR2 (germline): MDHEN, SYDVKM. The CDR3 coding sequence is TGTGCCAGCAGTGGACCGGGACAGGGGTTCTACGAGCAGTACTTC. The encoded protein is CASSGPGQGFYEQYF.

The chain uses TRBV7-9 and TRBJ2-3; 7 positions match TRBD2. There are 15 residues in the CDR3. J lost 5 bases, V lost 5 bases, and 10 bases had no gene match. Germline CDR1 SEHNR, CDR2 FQNEAQ (reference sequence). CDR3 amino acids: CASSKLSGLGDTQYF. The CDR3 DNA sequence: TGTGCCAGCAGCAAACTTAGCGGGCTGGGAGATACGCAGTATTTT.

Only a few counts were recorded for this clonotype. The V and J genes are TRBV3-1 and TRBJ2-1, with TRBD1 matching 7 bases. The CDR3 runs 15 residues. Trimming cost V 3 bases and J 5 bases; bases outside gene matches: 7. The germline CDR1 and CDR2 sequences are LGHDT and YNNKEL (reference sequence). The CDR3 nucleotides read TGTGCCAGCAGCCAGACCAGGGGGTTGAACAATGAGCAGTTCTTC. Translating it yields CASSQTRGLNNEQFF.

There are a few counts of this clonotype. The chain employs TRBV7-2 and TRBJ1-6, with 9 bases identical to TRBD1. Germline V lookup: CDR1 SGHTA, CDR2 FQGNSA. CDR3 length equals 14 residues. Unmatched junction bases numbered 5, after V lost 5 bases and J lost 9 bases. CDR3 coding DNA: TGTGCCAGCAGCCCTGGACAGGGGAGTTCACCCCTCCACTTT. Translating gives CASSPGQGSSPLHF. The variable domain in full, with the rest retrieved from reference TRBV7-2 and TRBJ1-6, is GAGVSQSPSNKVTEKGKDVELRCDPISGHTALYWYRQSLGQGLEFLIYFQGNSAPDKSGLPSDRFSAERTGGSVSTLTIQRTQQEDSAVYLCASSPGQGSSPLHFGNGTRLTVT.

This sequence joins TRBV20-1 and TRBJ2-1; 11 positions match TRBD2. The CDR3 is 17 amino acids. Unmatched junction bases numbered 6, after V lost 2 bases and J lost 0 bases. Germline V gene data show CDR1 as DFQATT and CDR2 as SNEGSKA (reference sequence). CDR3 amino acids: CSARFPGTSGSYNEQFF. In DNA, the CDR3 is TGCAGTGCTAGATTCCCTGGGACTAGCGGCTCCTACAATGAGCAGTTCTTC.

There are a few counts of this clonotype. The J gene is TRBJ1-1, the V gene TRBV20-1, with a weak D call TRBD1 (5 bases). This CDR3 spans 11 amino acids. Trimming left V 6 bases short and J 7 bases short, with 12 bases between. Germline-derived CDR1 and CDR2 are DFQATT and SNEGSKA (reference sequence). This chain's CDR3 is CSAPDTFEAFF. The CDR3 DNA is TGCAGTGCCCCGGACACATTTGAAGCTTTCTTT.

The rearrangement uses TRBV20-1 and TRBJ2-7; D gene ambiguous. V lost 0 bases to trimming and J lost 1 base, with 13 bases between them. CDR1 DFQATT and CDR2 SNEGSKA come from the germline V gene (reference sequence). CDR3 length: 15 residues. The CDR3 region is CSARDRQALSYEQYF. Here the CDR3 DNA reads TGCAGTGCTAGAGATCGGCAGGCCTTATCCTACGAGCAGTACTTC.

This clonotype was detected only a few times. The V and J genes are TRBV6-4 and TRBJ2-3, with 9 bases fitting TRBD1. V lost 6 bases, J lost 4 bases, and 5 bases stayed unmatched. CDR1 MRHNA and CDR2 SNTAGT come from the germline V gene. The CDR3 runs to 14 residues. CDR3 coding DNA: TGTGCCAGCAGCGCGACAGGGGGATCAGATACGCAGTATTTT. It yields the protein CASSATGGSDTQYF.

The rearrangement uses TRBV2 and TRBJ2-7, with D tentatively TRBD2 (6 bases). V was cut by 2 bases and J by 5 bases, with 10 bases left in between. The CDR3 consists of 13 residues. CDR1 SNHLY and CDR2 FYNNEI come from the germline V gene. CDR3 sequence: CASSETRGDEQYF. The CDR3 region has the DNA TGTGCCAGCAGTGAAACCCGCGGGGACGAGCAGTACTTC.

Only a few counts were recorded for this clonotype. This rearrangement joins TRBV6-1 to TRBJ2-3; either TRBD1 or TRBD2 may supply D (5 bases each). This CDR3 is built from 15 residues. V shed 4 bases and J shed 0 bases, with 11 bases lying between them. Germline CDR1 MNHNS, CDR2 SASEGT. The CDR3 DNA sequence: TGTGCCAGCAGTGGAGGGGACCCTAGCACAGATACGCAGTATTTT. It codes for CASSGGDPSTDTQYF.